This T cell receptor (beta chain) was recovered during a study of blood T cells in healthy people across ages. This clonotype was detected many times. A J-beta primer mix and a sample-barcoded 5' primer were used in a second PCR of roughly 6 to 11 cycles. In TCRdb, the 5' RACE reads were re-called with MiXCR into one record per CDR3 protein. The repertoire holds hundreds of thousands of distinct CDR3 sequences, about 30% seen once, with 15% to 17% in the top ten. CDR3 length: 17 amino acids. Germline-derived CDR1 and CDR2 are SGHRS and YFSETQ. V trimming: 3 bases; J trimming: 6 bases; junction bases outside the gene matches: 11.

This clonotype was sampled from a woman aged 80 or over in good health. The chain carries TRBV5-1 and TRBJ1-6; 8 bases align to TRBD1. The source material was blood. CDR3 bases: TGCGCCAGCAGCTCCCGCCCCTCGGGACAGGTTAATTCACCCCTCCACTTT. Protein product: CASSSRPSGQVNSPLHF.